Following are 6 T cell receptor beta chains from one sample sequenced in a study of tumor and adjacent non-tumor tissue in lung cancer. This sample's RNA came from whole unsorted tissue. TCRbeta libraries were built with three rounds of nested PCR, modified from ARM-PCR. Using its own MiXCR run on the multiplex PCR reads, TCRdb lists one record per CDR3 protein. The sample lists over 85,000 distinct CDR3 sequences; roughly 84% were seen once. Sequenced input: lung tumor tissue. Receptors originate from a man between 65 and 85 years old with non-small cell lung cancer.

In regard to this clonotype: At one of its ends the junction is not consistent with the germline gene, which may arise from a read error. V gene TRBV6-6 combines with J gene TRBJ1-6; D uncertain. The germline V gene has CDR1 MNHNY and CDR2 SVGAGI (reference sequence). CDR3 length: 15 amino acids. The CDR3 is CASSYGNSYNSPLHF. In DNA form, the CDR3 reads TGTGCCAGTAGTTACGGGAACTCCTATAATTCACCCCTCCACTTT.

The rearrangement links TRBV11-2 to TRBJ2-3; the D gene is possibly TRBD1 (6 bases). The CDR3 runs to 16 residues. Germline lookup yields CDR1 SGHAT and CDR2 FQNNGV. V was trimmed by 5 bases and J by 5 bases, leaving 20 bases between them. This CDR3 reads CASSTDRDNYRDTQYF. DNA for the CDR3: TGTGCCAGCAGCACGGACCGGGACAATTACAGAGATACGCAGTATTTT.

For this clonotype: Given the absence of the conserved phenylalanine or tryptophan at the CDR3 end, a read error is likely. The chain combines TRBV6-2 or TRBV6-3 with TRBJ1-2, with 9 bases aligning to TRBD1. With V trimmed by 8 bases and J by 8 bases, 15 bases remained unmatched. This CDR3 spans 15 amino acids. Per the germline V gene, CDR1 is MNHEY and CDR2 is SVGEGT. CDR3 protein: CASCETLRDRDGYTL. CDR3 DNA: TGTGCCAGCTGTGAGACCCTCCGGGACAGGGACGGCTACACCTTG.

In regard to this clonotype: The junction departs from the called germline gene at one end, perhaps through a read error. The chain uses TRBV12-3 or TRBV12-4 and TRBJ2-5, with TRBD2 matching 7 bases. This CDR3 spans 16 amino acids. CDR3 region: CASSLSSGGLVETRYF. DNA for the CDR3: TGTGCCAGCAGTTTATCTAGCGGAGGTCTGGTCGAGACCCGGTACTTC.

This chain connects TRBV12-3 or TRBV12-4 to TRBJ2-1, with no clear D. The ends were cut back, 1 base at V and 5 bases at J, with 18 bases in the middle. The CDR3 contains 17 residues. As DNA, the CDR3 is TGTGCCAGCAGTTTAGAACAGCCGTTTACTTACCACAATGAGCAGTTCTTC. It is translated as CASSLEQPFTYHNEQFF.

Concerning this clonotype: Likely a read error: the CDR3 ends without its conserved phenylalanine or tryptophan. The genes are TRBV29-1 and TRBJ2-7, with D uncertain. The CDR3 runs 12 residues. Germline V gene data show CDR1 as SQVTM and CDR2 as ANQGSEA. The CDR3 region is CMIRVGYYEQYL. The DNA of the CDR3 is TGTATGATTAGGGTAGGTTACTACGAGCAGTACTTA.